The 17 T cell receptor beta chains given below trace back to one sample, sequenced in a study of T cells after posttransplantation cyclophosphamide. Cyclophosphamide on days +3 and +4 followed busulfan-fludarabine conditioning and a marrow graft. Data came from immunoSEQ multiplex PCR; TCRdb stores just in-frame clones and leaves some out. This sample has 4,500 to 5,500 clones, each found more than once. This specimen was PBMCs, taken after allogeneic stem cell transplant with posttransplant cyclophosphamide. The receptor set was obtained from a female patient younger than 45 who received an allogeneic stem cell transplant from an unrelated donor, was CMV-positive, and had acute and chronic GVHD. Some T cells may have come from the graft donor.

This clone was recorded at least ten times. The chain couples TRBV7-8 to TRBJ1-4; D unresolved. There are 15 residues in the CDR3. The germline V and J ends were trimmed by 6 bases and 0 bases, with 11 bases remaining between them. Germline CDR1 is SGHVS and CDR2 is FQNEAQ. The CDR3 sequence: CASRAGFATNEKLFF. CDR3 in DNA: TGTGCCAGCAGGGCCGGGTTTGCAACTAATGAAAAACTGTTTTTT.

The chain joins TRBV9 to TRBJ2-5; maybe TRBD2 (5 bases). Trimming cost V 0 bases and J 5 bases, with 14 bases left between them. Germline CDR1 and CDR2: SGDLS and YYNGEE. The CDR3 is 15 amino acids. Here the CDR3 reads CASSVGGNGGETQYF. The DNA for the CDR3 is TGTGCCAGCAGCGTAGGAGGGAATGGCGGGGAGACCCAGTACTTC.

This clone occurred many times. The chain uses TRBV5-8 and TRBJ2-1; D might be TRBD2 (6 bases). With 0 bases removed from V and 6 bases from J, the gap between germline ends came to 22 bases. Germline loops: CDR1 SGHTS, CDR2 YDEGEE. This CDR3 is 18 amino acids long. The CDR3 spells CASSLAASAIPRGNEQFF. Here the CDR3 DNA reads TGTGCCAGCAGCTTGGCGGCCAGCGCCATCCCGCGGGGCAATGAGCAGTTCTTC.

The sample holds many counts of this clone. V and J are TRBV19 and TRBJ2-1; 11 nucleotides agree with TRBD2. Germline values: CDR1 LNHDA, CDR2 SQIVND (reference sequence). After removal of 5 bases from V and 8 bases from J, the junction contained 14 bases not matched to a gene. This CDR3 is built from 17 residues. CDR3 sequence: CASSGRSSGRARYEQFF. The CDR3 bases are TGTGCCAGTAGTGGGCGGAGTAGCGGGAGGGCCAGGTATGAGCAGTTCTTC.

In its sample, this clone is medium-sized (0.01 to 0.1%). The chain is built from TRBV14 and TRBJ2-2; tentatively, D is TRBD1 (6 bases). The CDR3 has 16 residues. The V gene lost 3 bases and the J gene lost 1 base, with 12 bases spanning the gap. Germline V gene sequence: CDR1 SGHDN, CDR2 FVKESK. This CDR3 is CASSHQGTQNTGELFF. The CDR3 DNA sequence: TGTGCCAGCAGCCATCAGGGGACACAGAACACCGGGGAGCTGTTTTTT.

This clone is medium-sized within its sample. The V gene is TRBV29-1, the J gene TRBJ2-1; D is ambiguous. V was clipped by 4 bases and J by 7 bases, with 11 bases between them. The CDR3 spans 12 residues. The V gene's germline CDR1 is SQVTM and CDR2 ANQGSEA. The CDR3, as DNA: TGCAGCGTTGTGTTAGTCGGGAATGAGCAGTTCTTC. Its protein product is CSVVLVGNEQFF.

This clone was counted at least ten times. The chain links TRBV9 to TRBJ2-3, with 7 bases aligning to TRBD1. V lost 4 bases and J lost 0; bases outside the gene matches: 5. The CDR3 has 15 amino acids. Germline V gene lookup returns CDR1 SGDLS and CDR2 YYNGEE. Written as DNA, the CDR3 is TGTGCCAGCAGCCGAGGACAGGCCAGCACAGATACGCAGTATTTT. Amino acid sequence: CASSRGQASTDTQYF.

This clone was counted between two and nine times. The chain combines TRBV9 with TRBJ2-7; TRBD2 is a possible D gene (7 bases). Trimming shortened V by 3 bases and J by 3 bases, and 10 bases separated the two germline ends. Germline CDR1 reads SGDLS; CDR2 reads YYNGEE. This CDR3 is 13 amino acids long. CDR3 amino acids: CASSEGGGYEQYF. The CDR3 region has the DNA TGTGCCAGCAGCGAAGGGGGGGGCTACGAGCAGTACTTC.

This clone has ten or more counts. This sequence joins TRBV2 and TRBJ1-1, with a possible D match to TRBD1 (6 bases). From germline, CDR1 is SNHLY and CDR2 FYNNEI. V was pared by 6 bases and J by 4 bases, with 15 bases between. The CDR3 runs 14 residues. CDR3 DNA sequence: TGTGCCAGCAGCCTTGTCCTAGGGGGCACTGAAGCTTTCTTT. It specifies CASSLVLGGTEAFF.

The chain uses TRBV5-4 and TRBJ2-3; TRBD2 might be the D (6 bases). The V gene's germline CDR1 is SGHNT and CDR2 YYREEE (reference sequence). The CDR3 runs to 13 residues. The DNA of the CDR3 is TGTGAGTTTAAGGGACTGACCACAGATACGCAGTATTTT. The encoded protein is CEFKGLTTDTQYF.

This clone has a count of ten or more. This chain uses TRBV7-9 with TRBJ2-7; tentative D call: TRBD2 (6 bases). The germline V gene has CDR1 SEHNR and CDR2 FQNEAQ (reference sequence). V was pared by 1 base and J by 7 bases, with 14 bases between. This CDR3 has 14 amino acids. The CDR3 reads CASSLGLGQEEQYF. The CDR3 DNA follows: TGTGCCAGCAGCTTAGGACTAGGGCAGGAGGAGCAGTACTTC.

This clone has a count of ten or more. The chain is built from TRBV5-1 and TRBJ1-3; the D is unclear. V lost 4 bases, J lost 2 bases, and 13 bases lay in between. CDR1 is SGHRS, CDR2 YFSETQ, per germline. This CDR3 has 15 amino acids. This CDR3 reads CASSLLYSAGNTIYF. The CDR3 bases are TGCGCCAGCAGCCTTTTATACAGTGCTGGAAACACCATATATTTT. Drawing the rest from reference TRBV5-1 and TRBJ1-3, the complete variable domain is KAGVTQTPRYLIKTRGQQVTLSCSPISGHRSVSWYQQTPGQGLQFLFEYFSETQRNKGNFPGRFSGRQFSNSRSEMNVSTLELGDSALYLCASSLLYSAGNTIYFGEGSWLTVV.

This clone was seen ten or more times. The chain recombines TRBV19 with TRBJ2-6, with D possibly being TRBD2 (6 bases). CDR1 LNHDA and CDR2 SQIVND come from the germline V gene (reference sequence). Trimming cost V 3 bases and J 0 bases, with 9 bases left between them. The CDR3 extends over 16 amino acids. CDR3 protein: CASSIPGSSGANVLTF. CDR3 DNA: TGTGCCAGTAGTATCCCCGGGAGCTCTGGGGCCAACGTCCTGACTTTC. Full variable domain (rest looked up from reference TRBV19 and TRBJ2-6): DGGITQSPKYLFRKEGQNVTLSCEQNLNHDAMYWYRQDPGQGLRLIYYSQIVNDFQKGDIAEGYSVSREKKESFPLTVTSAQKNPTAFYLCASSIPGSSGANVLTFGAGSRLTVL.

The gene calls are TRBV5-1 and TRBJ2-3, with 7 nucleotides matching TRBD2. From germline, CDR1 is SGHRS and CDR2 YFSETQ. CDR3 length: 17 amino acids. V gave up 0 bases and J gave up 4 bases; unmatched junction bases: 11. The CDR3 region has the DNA TGCGCCAGCAGCTTGGCCCAGGTCTCGGCGGGGGCAGATACGCAGTATTTT. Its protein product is CASSLAQVSAGADTQYF.

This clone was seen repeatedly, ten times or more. CDR3 region: CASALAADYEQYF. The DNA for the CDR3 is TGTGCAAGCGCCCTAGCGGCCGACTACGAGCAGTACTTC. V gene TRBV12-2 combines with J gene TRBJ2-7; the table's D call, TRBD2, has no DNA check behind it. TRBV12-2 is tagged as a pseudogene. CDR3 size: 13 residues.

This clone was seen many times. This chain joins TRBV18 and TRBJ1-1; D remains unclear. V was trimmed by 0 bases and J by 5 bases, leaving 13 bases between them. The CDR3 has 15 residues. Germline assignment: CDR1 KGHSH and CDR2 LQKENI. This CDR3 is CASSPPGEGGTEAFF. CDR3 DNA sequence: TGTGCCAGCTCACCACCGGGTGAGGGCGGAACTGAAGCTTTCTTT.

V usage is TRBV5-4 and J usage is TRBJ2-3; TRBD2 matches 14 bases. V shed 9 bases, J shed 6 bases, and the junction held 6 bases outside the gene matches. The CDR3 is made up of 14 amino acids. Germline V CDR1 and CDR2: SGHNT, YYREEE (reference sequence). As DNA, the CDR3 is TGTGCCACCTCGACTAGCGGGAGGGGGGATACGCAGTATTTT. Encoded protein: CATSTSGRGDTQYF.